This TCR beta chain stems from a study of T cells after posttransplantation cyclophosphamide. Broader study findings: Recipient CMV seropositivity and CMV reactivation strongly tracked TRB clonality. Donor-recipient repertoire similarity was low at 1-2 months, rising over year one. Blood and skin or GI T cell repertoires showed limited TRB overlap.

Germline V gene data show CDR1 as SEHNR and CDR2 as FQNEAQ (reference sequence). Trimming stripped 6 bases from V and 8 bases from J, with 19 bases between. CDR3 length: 15 amino acids. This clone was seen repeatedly, ten times or more. As yet, its antigen is unknown. Busulfan-fludarabine conditioning, marrow transplant, and cyclophosphamide on days +3 and +4 were administered. Here immunoSEQ multiplex PCR was the method, and the copy in TCRdb shows in-frame clones only, minus some. There are about 10,000 clones in the sample, none observed a single time. This clonotype was sampled from a male patient in his fifties who received an allogeneic stem cell transplant from a related donor and was CMV-positive. A share of the T cells may be of graft donor origin. The specimen was PBMCs, collected 350 to 390 days after allogeneic stem cell transplant with posttransplant cyclophosphamide. This rearrangement joins TRBV7-9 to TRBJ1-4, with D maybe TRBD1 (5 bases). The CDR3: CASRKGGGSGEKLFF. The CDR3 DNA reads as TGTGCCAGCAGAAAAGGTGGGGGGTCGGGGGAAAAACTGTTTTTT.